This T cell receptor (beta chain) was sequenced in a study of cytomegalovirus exposure and HLA in healthy donors. Using immunoSEQ multiplex PCR, the repertoire was profiled, and TCRdb retains in-frame clones only, with some absent. The data show fewer than 400,000 clones, 70% to 90% seen once. J was trimmed by 3 bases and V by 0 bases; bases with no gene match: 0. The CDR3 is 14 amino acids. The germline V gene encodes CDR1 PRHDT and CDR2 FYEKMQ (reference sequence). The chain recombines TRBV13 with TRBJ2-3, with 7 bases that match TRBD1. The origin of this receptor is a woman aged 18-35 years in good health and CMV-seronegative. Sample: PBMCs. DNA for the CDR3: TGTGCCAGCAGCTTAGGGACAGGGACAGATACGCAGTATTTT. The encoded protein is CASSLGTGTDTQYF.